This T cell receptor beta chain was sequenced in a study of naive and memory T cell subsets. Study results and caveats: TCR counts from RNA may reflect activation-linked expression changes.

After CD4 positive bead selection, the CD4-negative fraction gave CD8 T cells. An equimolar mix of two oligonucleotides served as the beta constant-region primer for TRBC1 and TRBC2. A single record per CDR3 protein comes from TCRdb applying MiXCR to the UMI-ligation and nested PCR reads. The table lists 130,000 to 150,000 distinct CDR3 sequences, more than 15% of them singletons. Details on this clonotype: The antigen is not known.

This CDR3 spans 17 amino acids. V trimming: 4 bases; J trimming: 7 bases; junction bases outside the gene matches: 9. Sequenced material: naive CD4+ T cells from blood. The V call is TRBV12-3 or TRBV12-4, the J call TRBJ2-2; 13 bases map to TRBD2. This TCR was sampled from a human donor in good health. The DNA of the CDR3 is TGTGCCAGCAGTTCCAGAACTAGCGGGAGGGCCATCGGGGAGCTGTTTTTT. The encoded protein is CASSSRTSGRAIGELFF.